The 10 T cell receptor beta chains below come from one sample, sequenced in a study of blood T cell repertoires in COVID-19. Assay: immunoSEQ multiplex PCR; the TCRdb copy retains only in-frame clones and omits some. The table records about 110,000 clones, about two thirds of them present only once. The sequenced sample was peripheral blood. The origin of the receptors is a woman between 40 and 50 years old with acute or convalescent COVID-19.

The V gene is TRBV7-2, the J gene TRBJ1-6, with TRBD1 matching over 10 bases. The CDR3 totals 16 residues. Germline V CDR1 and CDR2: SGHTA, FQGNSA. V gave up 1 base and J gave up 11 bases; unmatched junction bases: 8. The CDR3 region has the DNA TGTGCCAGCAGCTTAGGTAGGGGACAGGGGTGGACACCCCTCCACTTT. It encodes CASSLGRGQGWTPLHF.

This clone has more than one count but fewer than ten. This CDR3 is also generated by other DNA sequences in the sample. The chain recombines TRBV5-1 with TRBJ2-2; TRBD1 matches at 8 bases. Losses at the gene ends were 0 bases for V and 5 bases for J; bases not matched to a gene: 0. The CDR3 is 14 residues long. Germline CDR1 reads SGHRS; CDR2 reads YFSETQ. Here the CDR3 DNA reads TGCGCCAGCAGCTTGGGGACAGGGACCGGGGAGCTGTTTTTT. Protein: CASSLGTGTGELFF. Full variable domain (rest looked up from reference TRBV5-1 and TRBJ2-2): KAGVTQTPRYLIKTRGQQVTLSCSPISGHRSVSWYQQTPGQGLQFLFEYFSETQRNKGNFPGRFSGRQFSNSRSEMNVSTLELGDSALYLCASSLGTGTGELFFGEGSRLTVL.

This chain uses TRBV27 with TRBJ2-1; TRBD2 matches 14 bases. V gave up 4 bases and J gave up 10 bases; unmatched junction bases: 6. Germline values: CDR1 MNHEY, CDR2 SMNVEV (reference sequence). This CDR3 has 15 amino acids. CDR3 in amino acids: CASSWTSGGRGEQFF. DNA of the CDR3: TGTGCCAGCAGTTGGACTAGCGGGGGGCGGGGGGAGCAGTTCTTC.

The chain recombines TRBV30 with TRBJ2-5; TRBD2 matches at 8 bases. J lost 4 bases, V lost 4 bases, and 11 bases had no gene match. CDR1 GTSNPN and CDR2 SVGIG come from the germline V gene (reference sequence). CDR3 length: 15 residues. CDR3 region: CAWTPGRGAVETQYF. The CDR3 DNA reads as TGTGCCTGGACCCCGGGGCGGGGGGCAGTAGAGACCCAGTACTTC.

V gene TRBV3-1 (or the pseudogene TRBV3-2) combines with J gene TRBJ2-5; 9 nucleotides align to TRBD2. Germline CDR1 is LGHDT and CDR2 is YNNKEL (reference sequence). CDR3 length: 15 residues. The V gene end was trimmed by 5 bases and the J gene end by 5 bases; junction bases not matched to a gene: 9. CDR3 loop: CASSGGWAGGETQYF. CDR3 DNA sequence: TGTGCCAGCAGCGGAGGATGGGCGGGGGGGGAGACCCAGTACTTC.

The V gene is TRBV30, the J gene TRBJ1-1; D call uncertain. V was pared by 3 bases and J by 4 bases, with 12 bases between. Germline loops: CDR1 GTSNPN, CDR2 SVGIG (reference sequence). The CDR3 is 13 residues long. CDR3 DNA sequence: TGTGCCTGGAGGGGTCCGGAGGGCACTGAAGCTTTCTTT. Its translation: CAWRGPEGTEAFF.

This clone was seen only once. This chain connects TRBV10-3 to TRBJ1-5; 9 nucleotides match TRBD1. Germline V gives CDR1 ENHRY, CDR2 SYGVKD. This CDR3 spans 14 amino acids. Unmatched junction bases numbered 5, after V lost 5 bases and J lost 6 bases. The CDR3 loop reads CAISLTGGRQPQHF. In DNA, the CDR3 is TGTGCCATCAGTCTTACAGGGGGCCGTCAGCCCCAGCATTTT.

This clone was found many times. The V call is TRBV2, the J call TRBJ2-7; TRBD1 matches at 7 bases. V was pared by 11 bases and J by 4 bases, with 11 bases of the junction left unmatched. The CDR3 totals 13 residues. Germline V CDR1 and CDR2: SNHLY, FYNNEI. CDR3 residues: CAGGQDPYYEQYF. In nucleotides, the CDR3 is TGTGCCGGCGGACAGGACCCTTATTACGAGCAGTACTTC.

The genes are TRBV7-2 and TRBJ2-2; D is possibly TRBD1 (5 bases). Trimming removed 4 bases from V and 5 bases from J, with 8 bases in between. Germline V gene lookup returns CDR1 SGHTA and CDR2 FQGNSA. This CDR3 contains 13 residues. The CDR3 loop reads CASSSTGTGELFF. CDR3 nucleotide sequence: TGTGCCAGCAGCTCCACAGGAACCGGGGAGCTGTTTTTT.

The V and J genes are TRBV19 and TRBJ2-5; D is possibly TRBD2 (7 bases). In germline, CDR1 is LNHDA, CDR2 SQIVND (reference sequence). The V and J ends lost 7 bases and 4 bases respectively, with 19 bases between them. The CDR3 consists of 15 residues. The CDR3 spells CASTTSGGGGETQYF. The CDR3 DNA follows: TGTGCCAGTACTACCTCGGGGGGCGGGGGAGAGACCCAGTACTTC.